Each of the 14 T cell receptor beta chains below was sequenced from the same sample in a study of blood T cell repertoires in COVID-19. Repertoires were generated with immunoSEQ multiplex PCR, while TCRdb's copy carries only in-frame clones and drops some. The table records hundreds of thousands of clones, nearly 90% of them present only once. The sample was peripheral blood. These receptor sequences come from a man aged 18 to 35 with active or convalescent COVID-19.

The sample holds a few counts of this clone. This rearrangement joins TRBV6-4 to TRBJ2-3, with D perhaps TRBD2 (7 bases). CDR1 is MRHNA and CDR2 is SNTAGT in the germline V gene. V gave up 2 bases and J gave up 3 bases, with 12 bases separating them. The CDR3 has 15 amino acids. DNA for the CDR3: TGTGCCAGCAGTGACGGGGGGGCAACAACAGATACGCAGTATTTT. Its protein is CASSDGGATTDTQYF.

This chain links TRBV4-1 with TRBJ2-1, with D possibly being TRBD2 (6 bases). Per the germline V gene, CDR1 is MGHRA and CDR2 is YSYEKL. CDR3 length: 15 amino acids. Trimming removed 0 bases at V and 3 bases at J, with 9 bases between. CDR3 bases: TGCGCCAGCAGCCAAGATCGGGGGAGCTACAATGAGCAGTTCTTC. It is translated as CASSQDRGSYNEQFF.

The chain links TRBV2 to TRBJ2-1; TRBD1 agrees at 10 bases. CDR1 is SNHLY, CDR2 FYNNEI, per germline. CDR3 length: 13 residues. The trim removed 9 bases at V and 8 bases at J, leaving 7 bases unmatched. CDR3 amino acids: CARRDRGNHEQFF. In nucleotides, the CDR3 is TGTGCCAGGCGGGACAGGGGAAATCATGAGCAGTTCTTC.

V is TRBV14 and J is TRBJ2-1; D uncertain. The CDR3 has 15 residues. Germline CDR1 is SGHDN and CDR2 is FVKESK. The V gene lost 1 base and the J gene lost 7 bases, with 14 bases spanning the gap. The CDR3: CASSQAQVRKNEQFF. In DNA form, the CDR3 reads TGTGCCAGCAGCCAAGCCCAGGTTCGGAAAAATGAGCAGTTCTTC.

This chain connects TRBV24-1 to TRBJ1-6, with D unresolved. V dropped 3 bases and J dropped 5 bases, with 19 bases sitting between them. The length of the CDR3 is 18 residues. The germline CDR1 and CDR2 sequences are KGHDR and SFDVKD. The CDR3 DNA follows: TGTGCCACCAGTGATCCGCATCCCAGGTTGGAAAATAATTCACCCCTCCACTTT. Translating it yields CATSDPHPRLENNSPLHF.

The chain employs TRBV5-5 and TRBJ1-1; the D gene is possibly TRBD1 (6 bases). This CDR3 contains 14 residues. CDR1 and CDR2 from the germline V gene are SGHKS and YYEKEE (reference sequence). V was trimmed by 2 bases and J by 1 base, leaving 9 bases between them. DNA of the CDR3: TGTGCCAGCAGCTTTGGGGGCAGGAACACTGAAGCTTTCTTT. As protein: CASSFGGRNTEAFF. The variable domain in full, with the rest retrieved from reference TRBV5-5 and TRBJ1-1, is DAGVTQSPTHLIKTRGQQVTLRCSPISGHKSVSWYQQVLGQGPQFIFQYYEKEERGRGNFPDRFSARQFPNYSSELNVNALLLGDSALYLCASSFGGRNTEAFFGQGTRLTVV.

This chain uses TRBV11-2 with TRBJ2-1; 7 bases line up with TRBD2. Per the germline V gene, CDR1 is SGHAT and CDR2 is FQNNGV. With V trimmed by 0 bases and J by 2 bases, 1 base remained unmatched. There are 15 residues in the CDR3. The DNA of the CDR3 is TGTGCCAGCAGCTTAGACAGCGGGGCCTACAATGAGCAGTTCTTC. This translates into CASSLDSGAYNEQFF.

V and J are TRBV7-9 and TRBJ2-5, with D maybe TRBD2 (6 bases). The CDR3 loop spans 15 amino acids. Germline CDR1 is SEHNR and CDR2 is FQNEAQ (reference sequence). The V and J ends lost 5 bases and 1 base respectively, with 14 bases between them. The CDR3 nucleotides read TGTGCCAGCAGCCTCGGGGACTCACTCCAAGAGACCCAGTACTTC. Translating gives CASSLGDSLQETQYF.

The chain couples TRBV7-9 to TRBJ2-2; TRBD1 aligns across 8 bases. The CDR3 runs to 16 residues. Germline values: CDR1 SEHNR, CDR2 FQNEAQ (reference sequence). V shed 6 bases and J 2 bases; nucleotides not matched to a gene: 8. The CDR3 bases are TGTGCCAGCAGACCAGACAGGGGAGTAAACACCGGGGAGCTGTTTTTT. The encoded protein is CASRPDRGVNTGELFF.

V gene TRBV19 combines with J gene TRBJ1-2, with 10 bases matching TRBD1. The trim removed 1 base at V and 3 bases at J, leaving 11 bases unmatched. CDR3 size: 18 residues. Germline CDR1 reads LNHDA; CDR2 reads SQIVND (reference sequence). The CDR3: CASSIGNFQGQGHYGYTF. The CDR3 bases are TGTGCCAGTAGTATAGGAAACTTCCAGGGACAGGGGCACTATGGCTACACCTTC.

The rearrangement links TRBV19 to TRBJ2-7, with a tentative D call TRBD2 (5 bases). Per the germline V gene, CDR1 is LNHDA and CDR2 is SQIVND (reference sequence). This CDR3 region has 14 residues. Between the trimmed V and J ends, which lost 3 bases and 1 base, there was a span of 10 bases. CDR3 in DNA: TGTGCCAGTAGTATGAGGGCTGAGTCCTACGAGCAGTACTTC. Protein product: CASSMRAESYEQYF.

This chain connects TRBV15 to TRBJ1-1; D uncertain. V lost 6 bases and J 2 bases, leaving 13 bases between the germline ends. Germline values: CDR1 LNHNV, CDR2 YYDKDF (reference sequence). The CDR3 length is 14 residues. The CDR3 loop is CATSPTTANTEAFF. The CDR3 region has the DNA TGTGCCACCAGTCCGACAACGGCCAACACTGAAGCTTTCTTT.

The V and J genes are TRBV6-1 and TRBJ1-3, with 8 bases matching TRBD1. Looked up from germline, CDR1 is MNHNS and CDR2 is SASEGT. The CDR3 has 14 residues. Germline trimming cut 1 base from V and 9 bases from J; bases unmatched to any gene: 5. The CDR3 spells CASSEGGQGFTIYF. CDR3 DNA: TGTGCCAGCAGTGAAGGTGGACAGGGCTTCACCATATATTTT.

The chain links TRBV18 to TRBJ2-7; 10 positions match TRBD2. This CDR3 region has 16 residues. Losses at the gene ends were 5 bases for V and 0 bases for J; bases not matched to a gene: 7. Germline assignment: CDR1 KGHSH and CDR2 LQKENI. In nucleotides, the CDR3 is TGTGCCAGCTCATTACTAGCGGGGTTAAGCTCCTACGAGCAGTACTTC. It specifies CASSLLAGLSSYEQYF.